A single sample is the source of the 3 T cell receptor beta chains below, sequenced in a study of CD39 and CD103 CD8 tumor-infiltrating T cells. The repertoire was sequenced with immunoSEQ multiplex PCR; TCRdb's copy has only in-frame clones and lacks some. The data contain some 4,300 clones, around 65% of them singletons. The specimen sequenced was CD8+ T cells sorted from blood. Noted subset: total memory CD8 T cells (CD45RA-CCR7+/-) from blood or uninvolved lymph node. These receptors came from a human donor with head and neck squamous cell carcinoma.

This clone was seen a handful of times. The genes are TRBV19 and TRBJ1-1, with a possible D match to TRBD1 (5 bases). The germline CDR1 and CDR2 sequences are LNHDA and SQIVND (reference sequence). CDR3 size: 15 residues. Trimming removed 3 bases at V and 0 bases at J, with 11 bases between. In DNA, the CDR3 is TGTGCCAGTAGTATTCCGGGGGATCTGAACACTGAAGCTTTCTTT. Translation gives CASSIPGDLNTEAFF.

The table lists this clone with a few counts. V usage is TRBV7-6 and J usage is TRBJ2-7; TRBD1 agrees at 7 bases. CDR3 length: 13 amino acids. CDR1 is SGHVS, CDR2 FNYEAQ, per germline. Losses at the gene ends were 7 bases for V and 5 bases for J; bases not matched to a gene: 8. The CDR3 sequence: CASKGGSPHEQYF. In nucleotides, the CDR3 is TGTGCCAGCAAAGGGGGCTCCCCCCACGAGCAGTACTTC.

The J gene is TRBJ1-5, the V gene TRBV19; 7 nucleotides agree with TRBD1. Per the germline V gene, CDR1 is LNHDA and CDR2 is SQIVND (reference sequence). The CDR3 length is 14 residues. After removal of 10 bases from V and 1 base from J, the junction contained 7 bases not matched to a gene. The CDR3 nucleotides are TGTGCCACAACAGGGGTGGCGAGCAATCAGCCCCAGCATTTT. It encodes CATTGVASNQPQHF.